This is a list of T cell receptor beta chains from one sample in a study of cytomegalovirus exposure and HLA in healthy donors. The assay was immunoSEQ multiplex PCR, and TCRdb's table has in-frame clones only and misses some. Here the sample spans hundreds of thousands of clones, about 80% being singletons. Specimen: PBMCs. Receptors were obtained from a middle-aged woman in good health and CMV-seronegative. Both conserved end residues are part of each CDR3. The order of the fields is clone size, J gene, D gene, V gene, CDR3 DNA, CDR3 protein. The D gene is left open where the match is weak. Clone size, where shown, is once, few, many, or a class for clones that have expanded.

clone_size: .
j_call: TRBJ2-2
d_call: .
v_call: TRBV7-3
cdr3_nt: TGTGCCAGCAGACAAGCGAACACCGGGGAGCTGTTTTTT
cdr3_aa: CASRQANTGELFF

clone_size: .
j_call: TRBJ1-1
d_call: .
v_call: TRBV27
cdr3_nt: TGTGCCAGCAGAGACAGGTGGGGCACTGAAGCTTTCTTT
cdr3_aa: CASRDRWGTEAFF

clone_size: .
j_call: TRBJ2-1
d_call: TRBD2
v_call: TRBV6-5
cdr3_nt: TGTGCCAGCAGTTATGGAGCTAGCGGGAACTTCAATGAGCAGTTCTTC
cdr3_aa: CASSYGASGNFNEQFF

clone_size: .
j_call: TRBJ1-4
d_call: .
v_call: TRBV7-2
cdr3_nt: TGTGCCAGCAGCTGGGAGGCGGGCCCTGAAAAACTGTTTTTT
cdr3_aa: CASSWEAGPEKLFF

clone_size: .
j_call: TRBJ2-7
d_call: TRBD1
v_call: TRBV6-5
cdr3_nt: TGTGCCAGCAGTTACGGGGGACAGCACTACGAGCAGTACTTC
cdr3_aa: CASSYGGQHYEQYF

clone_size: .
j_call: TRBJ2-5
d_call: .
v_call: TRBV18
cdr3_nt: TGTGCCAGCTCACCAAGGTCAGGTTCTTCGGAGACCCAGTACTTC
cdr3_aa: CASSPRSGSSETQYF

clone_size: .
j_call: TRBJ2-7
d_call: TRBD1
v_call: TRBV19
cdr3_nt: TGTGCCAGTAGTATAGCGGCAGGGGGCGACGAGCAGTACTTC
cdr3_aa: CASSIAAGGDEQYF

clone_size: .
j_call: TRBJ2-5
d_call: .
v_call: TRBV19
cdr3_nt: TGTGCCAGTAGTCCCGCGGGGTTAGAGACCCAGTACTTC
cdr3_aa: CASSPAGLETQYF

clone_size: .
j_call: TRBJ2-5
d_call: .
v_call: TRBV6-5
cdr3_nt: TGTGCCAGCAGTTACTCGGGCTTCAGGGAGACCCAGTACTTC
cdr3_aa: CASSYSGFRETQYF

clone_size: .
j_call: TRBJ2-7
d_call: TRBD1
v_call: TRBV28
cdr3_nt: TGTGCCAGCAGTCTGGACAGGGCAAGGTGGGGGTACGAGCAGTACTTC
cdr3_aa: CASSLDRARWGYEQYF

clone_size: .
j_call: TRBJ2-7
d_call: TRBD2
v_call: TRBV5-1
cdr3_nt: TGCGCCAGCAGCTTGAGTAGCGGGGGGTACTACGAGCAGTACTTC
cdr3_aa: CASSLSSGGYYEQYF

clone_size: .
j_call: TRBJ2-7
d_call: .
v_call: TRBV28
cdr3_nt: TGTGCCAGCAGTTTCTTATTAGGGCAGGGTCTGGGCGAGCAGTACTTC
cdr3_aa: CASSFLLGQGLGEQYF

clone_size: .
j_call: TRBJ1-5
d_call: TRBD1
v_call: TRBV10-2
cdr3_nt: TGCGCCAGCCACCAGGGGGGAAATCAGCCCCAGCATTTT
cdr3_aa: CASHQGGNQPQHF

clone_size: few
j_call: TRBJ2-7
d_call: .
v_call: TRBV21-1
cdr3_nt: TGTGCCAGCAGCAAAGCCCCGGGGGGCTACGAGCAGTACTTC
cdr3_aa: CASSKAPGGYEQYF

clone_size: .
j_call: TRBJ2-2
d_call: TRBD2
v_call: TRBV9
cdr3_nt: TGTGCCAGCAGCGTCAGCCCGGGGGGGCCCCTCACCGGGGAGCTGTTTTTT
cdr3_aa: CASSVSPGGPLTGELFF

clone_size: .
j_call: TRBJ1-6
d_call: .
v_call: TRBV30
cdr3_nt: TGTGCCTGGAGTGTATCAGGCACCAACTCACCCCTCCACTTT
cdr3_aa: CAWSVSGTNSPLHF

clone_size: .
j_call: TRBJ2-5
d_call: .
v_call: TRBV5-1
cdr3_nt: TGCGCCAGCAGCTTGGGCAAAACAAGAGGGACCCAGTACTTC
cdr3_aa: CASSLGKTRGTQYF

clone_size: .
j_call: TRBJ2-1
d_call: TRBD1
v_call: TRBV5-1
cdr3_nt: TGCGCCAGCAGGGTACAGGGGGACAATGAGCAGTTCTTC
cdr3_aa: CASRVQGDNEQFF

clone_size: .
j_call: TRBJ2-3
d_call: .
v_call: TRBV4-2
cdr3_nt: TGTGCCAGCAGCCAGTCAACTACAGATACGCAGTATTTT
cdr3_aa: CASSQSTTDTQYF

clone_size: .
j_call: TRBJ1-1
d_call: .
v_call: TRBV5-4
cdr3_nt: TGTGCCAGCAGCCAGGGGAGGGCAGGGCTGATCACTGAAGCTTTCTTT
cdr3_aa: CASSQGRAGLITEAFF

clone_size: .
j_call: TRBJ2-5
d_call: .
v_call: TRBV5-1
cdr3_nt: TGCGCCAGCAGCTTAGGACTAACAGTCAGAGAGACCCAGTACTTC
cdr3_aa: CASSLGLTVRETQYF

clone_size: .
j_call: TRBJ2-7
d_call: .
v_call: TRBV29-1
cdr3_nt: TGCAGCGTTGTTTTAGACGAGCAGTACTTC
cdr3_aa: CSVVLDEQYF

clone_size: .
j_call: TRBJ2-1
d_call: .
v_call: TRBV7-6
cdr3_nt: TGTGCCAGCAGCTGGAGAGGAGACAATGAGCAGTTCTTC
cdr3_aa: CASSWRGDNEQFF

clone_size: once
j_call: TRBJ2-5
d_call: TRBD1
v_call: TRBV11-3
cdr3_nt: TGTGCCAGCAGCTTTAGGGACAGCCAAGAGACCCAGTACTTC
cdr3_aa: CASSFRDSQETQYF

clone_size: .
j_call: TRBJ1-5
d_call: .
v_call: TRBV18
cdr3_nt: TGTGCCAGCTCACCGGCTGGGGCGGTTGGCAATCAGCCCCAGCATTTT
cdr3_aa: CASSPAGAVGNQPQHF

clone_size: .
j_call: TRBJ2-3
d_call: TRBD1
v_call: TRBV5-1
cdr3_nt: TGCGCCAGCAGCCAGGGACAGTTCACAGATACGCAGTATTTT
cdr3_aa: CASSQGQFTDTQYF

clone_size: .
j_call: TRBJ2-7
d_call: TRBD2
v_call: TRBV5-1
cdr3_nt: TGCGCCAGCAGCTTTCCGGCTAGCGGTGAGCAGTACTTC
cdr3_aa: CASSFPASGEQYF

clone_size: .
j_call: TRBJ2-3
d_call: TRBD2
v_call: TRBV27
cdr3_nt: TGTGCCAGCAGTACCACGACGGGGGGGCGGGGAGATACGCAGTATTTT
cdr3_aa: CASSTTTGGRGDTQYF

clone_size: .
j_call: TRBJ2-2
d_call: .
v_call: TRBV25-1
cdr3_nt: TGTGCCAGCAGTATAGACTTGAGGAACACCGGGGAGCTGTTTTTT
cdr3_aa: CASSIDLRNTGELFF

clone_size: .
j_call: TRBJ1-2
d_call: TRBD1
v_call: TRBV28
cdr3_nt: TGTGCCAGCAGTTTAAGGGACAGGAACTATGGCTACACCTTC
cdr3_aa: CASSLRDRNYGYTF

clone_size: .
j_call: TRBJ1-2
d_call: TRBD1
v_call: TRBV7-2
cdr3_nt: TGTGCCAGCAGCTTATCCCCAGGGGGCGTGAGTGGCTACACCTTC
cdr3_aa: CASSLSPGGVSGYTF

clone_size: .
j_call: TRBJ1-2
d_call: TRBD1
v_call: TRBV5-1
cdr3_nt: TGCGCCAGCAGCTTGGATACAGGGGGTCTCCTTTATGAAGGCTACACCTTC
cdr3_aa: CASSLDTGGLLYEGYTF

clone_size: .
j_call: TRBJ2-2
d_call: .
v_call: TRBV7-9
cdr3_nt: TGTTCCAGCAGTCCTCCCACCGGGGAGCTGTTTTTT
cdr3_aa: CSSSPPTGELFF

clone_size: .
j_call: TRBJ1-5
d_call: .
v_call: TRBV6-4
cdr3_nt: TGTGCCACCCTCCCGAATCAGCCCCAGCATTTT
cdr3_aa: CATLPNQPQHF

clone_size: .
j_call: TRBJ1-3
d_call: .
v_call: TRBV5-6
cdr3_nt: TGTGCCAGCAGCTTAGGACAGCCTTACTCTGGAAACACCATATATTTT
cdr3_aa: CASSLGQPYSGNTIYF

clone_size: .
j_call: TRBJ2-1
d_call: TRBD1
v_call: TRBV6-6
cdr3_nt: TGTGCCAGCAGTGCTCTCCCGGGACAGGGGGCCAATGAGCAGTTCTTC
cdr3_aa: CASSALPGQGANEQFF

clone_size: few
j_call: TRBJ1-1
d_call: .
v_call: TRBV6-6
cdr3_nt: TGTGCCAGCACGTATACTGCTGAAGCTTTCTTT
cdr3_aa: CASTYTAEAFF

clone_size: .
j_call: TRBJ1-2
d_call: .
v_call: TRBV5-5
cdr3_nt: TGTGCCAGCAGTTTACAGGTGTCGAGCTACACCTTC
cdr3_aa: CASSLQVSSYTF

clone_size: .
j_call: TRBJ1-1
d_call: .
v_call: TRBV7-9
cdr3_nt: TGTGCCAGCAGCTTAGGGAGGTATGAAGCTTTCTTT
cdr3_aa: CASSLGRYEAFF

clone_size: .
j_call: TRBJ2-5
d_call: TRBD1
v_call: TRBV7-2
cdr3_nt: TGTGCCATCCCGACAGGGAAAGAGACCCAGTACTTC
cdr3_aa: CAIPTGKETQYF

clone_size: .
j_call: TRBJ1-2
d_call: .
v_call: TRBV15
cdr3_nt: TGTGCCACCAGCAGAGGCGGGACGCCGGGTGGCTACACCTTC
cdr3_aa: CATSRGGTPGGYTF

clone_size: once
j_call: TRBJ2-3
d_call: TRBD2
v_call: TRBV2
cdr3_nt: TGTGCCAGCAGCGAGGGACTAGCGGGGACAGATACGCAGTATTTT
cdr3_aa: CASSEGLAGTDTQYF

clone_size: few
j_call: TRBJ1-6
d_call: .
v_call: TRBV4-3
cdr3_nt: TGCGCCAGCAGCCAAGACCAAGGAGAAAGCTATTCACCCCTCCACTTT
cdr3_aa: CASSQDQGESYSPLHF

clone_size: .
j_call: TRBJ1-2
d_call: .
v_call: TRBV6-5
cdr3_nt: TGTGCCAGCAGGCCCCCCTCTACTTTTTATGGCTACACCTTC
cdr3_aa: CASRPPSTFYGYTF

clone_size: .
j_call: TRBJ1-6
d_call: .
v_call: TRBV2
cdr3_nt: TGTGCCAGCAGTAGAATTGAGAATTCACCCCTCCACTTT
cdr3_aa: CASSRIENSPLHF

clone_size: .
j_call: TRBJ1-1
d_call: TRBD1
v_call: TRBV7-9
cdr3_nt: TGTGCCAGCAGCAAGGGACAGGGGGTCACTGAAGCTTTCTTT
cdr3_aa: CASSKGQGVTEAFF

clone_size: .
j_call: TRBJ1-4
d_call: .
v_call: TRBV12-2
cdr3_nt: TGTGCAAGTCGGAGAACCGAGGGGGTTACTGAAAAACTGTTTTTT
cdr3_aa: CASRRTEGVTEKLFF

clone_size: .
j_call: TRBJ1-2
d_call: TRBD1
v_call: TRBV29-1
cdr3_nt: TGCAGCGTTCTTGGACAGGGGGCGAACTATGGCTACCCCTTC
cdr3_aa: CSVLGQGANYGYPF

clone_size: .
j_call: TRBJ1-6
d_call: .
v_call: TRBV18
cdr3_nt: TGTGCCAGCTCACAAGACAGATCCTATAATTCACCCCTCCACTTT
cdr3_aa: CASSQDRSYNSPLHF

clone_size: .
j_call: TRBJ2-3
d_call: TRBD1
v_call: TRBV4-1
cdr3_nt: TGCGCCAGCAGTCTCCGGGACAGGGGTTCAGATACGCAGTATTTT
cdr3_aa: CASSLRDRGSDTQYF

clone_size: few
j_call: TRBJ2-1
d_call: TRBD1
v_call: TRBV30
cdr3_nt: TGTGCCTGGGGACAGGGGGGGAATGAGCAGTTCTTC
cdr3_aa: CAWGQGGNEQFF

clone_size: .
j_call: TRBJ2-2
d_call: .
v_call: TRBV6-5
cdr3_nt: TGTGCCAGCAGCCGGGGGACGGGGGACACCGGGGAGCTGTTTTTT
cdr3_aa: CASSRGTGDTGELFF

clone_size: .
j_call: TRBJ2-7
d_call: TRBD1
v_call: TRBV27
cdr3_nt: TGTGCCAGCAGTTTATCATGGGACAGGGGGCTCGAGCAGTACTTC
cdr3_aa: CASSLSWDRGLEQYF

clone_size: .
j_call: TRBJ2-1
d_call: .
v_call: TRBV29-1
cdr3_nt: TGCAGCGTTGTTATCGGGGGCTACAATGAGCAGTTCTTC
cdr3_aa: CSVVIGGYNEQFF

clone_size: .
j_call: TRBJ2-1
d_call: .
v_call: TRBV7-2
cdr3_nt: TGTGCCAGCAGCCTCGGTTACAATGAGCAGTTCTTC
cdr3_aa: CASSLGYNEQFF